The clone carrying this T cell receptor beta chain was counted at least ten times. As yet, its antigen is unknown. RNA transcripts served as the template for amplifying TCR beta CDR3 regions. The HTBI primer set served for first-round RT-PCR of the TCR CDR3. In TCRdb, the multiplex PCR reads were re-called with MiXCR into one record per CDR3 protein. The sample has 250,000 to 300,000 distinct CDR3 sequences; more than 15% are singletons. CDR3 length: 14 residues. Germline lookup yields CDR1 SNHLY and CDR2 FYNNEI. Trimming left V 6 bases short and J 1 base short, with 13 bases between. The data stem from a study of T cells in Graves' hyperthyroidism and ophthalmopathy. Study-level points and caveats: In simple terms, a model built on 13 V-J features told ophthalmopathy apart from stable hyperthyroidism.

Ophthalmopathy patients had moderate-to-severe active disease, CAS ≥3, NOSPECS ≥4, and disease duration under 3 months. V is TRBV2 and J is TRBJ2-7; D uncertain. Sequenced sample: blood. This clonotype was sampled from a woman in her sixties or seventies with Graves' ophthalmopathy. CDR3 in DNA: TGTGCCAGCAGGAACGACGGGCAATCCTACGAGCAGTACTTC. Protein sequence: CASRNDGQSYEQYF.